One sample yielded the 27 T cell receptor beta chains listed below, sequenced in a study of T-cell reconstitution after alpha-beta-depleted transplantation in children. The TCRbeta library incorporated unique molecular identifiers. Using its own MiXCR run on the PCR reads, TCRdb lists one record per CDR3 protein. The sample consists of hundreds of thousands of distinct CDR3 sequences, 15% to 20% of them appearing once. Material: PBMCs from the stem cell graft donor, obtained from the stem cell graft. Receptors originate from a human donor who donated a stem cell graft to a child with acute lymphoblastic leukemia.

This clonotype has more than one count but fewer than ten. V usage is TRBV4-1 and J usage is TRBJ2-3; a weak D match, TRBD1 (5 bases). Looked up from germline, CDR1 is MGHRA and CDR2 is YSYEKL. The CDR3 contains 17 residues. Trimming cost V 0 bases and J 2 bases, with 15 bases left between them. The CDR3 reads CASSQDFSGQNTDTQYF. CDR3 DNA: TGCGCCAGCAGCCAAGATTTTTCAGGGCAGAACACAGATACGCAGTATTTT.

This rearrangement joins TRBV5-1 to TRBJ2-7; no firm D call. Per the germline V gene, CDR1 is SGHRS and CDR2 is YFSETQ. CDR3 length equals 17 residues. The ends were cut back, 2 bases at V and 2 bases at J, with 20 bases in the middle. Here the CDR3 reads CASSLTSMGTLAYEQYF. The CDR3 DNA reads TGCGCCAGCAGCTTAACTTCAATGGGTACCCTAGCCTACGAGCAGTACTTC.

This chain uses TRBV18 with TRBJ2-7, with 7 bases fitting TRBD2. The CDR3 spans 15 residues. Germline V gene lookup returns CDR1 KGHSH and CDR2 LQKENI. V dropped 8 bases and J dropped 3; count of bases not matched to a gene: 13. The CDR3 reads CASVSQVSGGYEQYF. As DNA, the CDR3 is TGTGCCAGCGTATCACAGGTCTCGGGGGGCTACGAGCAGTACTTC.

The chain couples TRBV4-1 to TRBJ2-1; TRBD1 agrees at 10 bases. Germline loops: CDR1 MGHRA, CDR2 YSYEKL. V lost 4 bases, J lost 10 bases, and 10 bases stayed unmatched. The CDR3 is made up of 15 amino acids. The CDR3 DNA reads as TGCGCCAGCAGCCTTCAGGGACAGGGGAGGGAAGAGCAGTTCTTC. It yields the protein CASSLQGQGREEQFF.

The chain uses TRBV7-9 and TRBJ2-1, with 11 bases fitting TRBD2. Trimming removed 3 bases from V and 7 bases from J; junction bases left unmatched: 5. This CDR3 is 15 amino acids long. CDR1 is SEHNR and CDR2 is FQNEAQ in the germline V gene (reference sequence). The CDR3 spells CASSFIAGGLNEQFF. In nucleotides, the CDR3 is TGTGCCAGCAGCTTCATAGCGGGAGGGCTAAATGAGCAGTTCTTC. The full variable domain, rest sourced from reference TRBV7-9 and TRBJ2-1, is DTGVSQNPRHKITKRGQNVTFRCDPISEHNRLYWYRQTLGQGPEFLTYFQNEAQLEKSRLLSDRFSAERPKGSFSTLEIQRTEQGDSAMYLCASSFIAGGLNEQFFGPGTRLTVL.

This clonotype was recorded a few times. This rearrangement joins TRBV7-9 to TRBJ2-5; D possibly corresponds to TRBD2 (6 bases). Per the germline V gene, CDR1 is SEHNR and CDR2 is FQNEAQ (reference sequence). V lost 1 base and J lost 3, with 9 bases in between. CDR3 size: 14 residues. The CDR3 coding sequence is TGTGCCAGCAGCTTAGACCCGGGGGAAGAGACCCAGTACTTC. Translated, it gives CASSLDPGEETQYF.

This clonotype appeared a few times. The chain combines TRBV4-1 with TRBJ2-7; tentatively, D is TRBD2 (6 bases). Looked up from germline, CDR1 is MGHRA and CDR2 is YSYEKL. This CDR3 has 18 amino acids. V was pared by 0 bases and J by 0 bases, with 18 bases between. The CDR3 loop reads CASSQDYQRVVLSYEQYF. The CDR3 DNA is TGCGCCAGCAGCCAAGATTACCAGCGGGTAGTTCTCTCCTACGAGCAGTACTTC.

This clonotype was observed a few times. The chain couples TRBV12-3 or TRBV12-4 to TRBJ2-2; 12 nucleotides line up with TRBD2. Germline trimming cut 6 bases from V and 2 bases from J; bases unmatched to any gene: 13. This CDR3 spans 19 amino acids. The CDR3 DNA sequence: TGTGCCAGCAGCCCAACGACTAGCGGGAGCTATACTAACACCGGGGAGCTGTTTTTT. It translates to CASSPTTSGSYTNTGELFF.

The chain uses TRBV20-1 and TRBJ1-2, with D uncertain. Germline V gives CDR1 DFQATT, CDR2 SNEGSKA (reference sequence). Deletions cut 0 bases from V and 4 bases from J, with 9 bases between. The CDR3 extends over 13 amino acids. The CDR3 reads CSARESGSYGYTF. CDR3 nucleotides: TGCAGTGCTAGAGAATCTGGATCCTATGGCTACACCTTC.

This clonotype has just a few counts. The genes are TRBV12-3 or TRBV12-4 and TRBJ1-1; tentative D call: TRBD1 (5 bases). The CDR3 is 14 residues long. Trimming stripped 6 bases from V and 3 bases from J, with 14 bases between. CDR3 DNA sequence: TGTGCCAGCAGAAATCAGGGTGTCGACACTGAAGCTTTCTTT. This gives the protein CASRNQGVDTEAFF.

This clonotype was recorded a few times. This rearrangement joins TRBV5-6 to TRBJ1-3, with D hard to call. Trimming took off 1 base at V and 2 bases at J, with 10 bases between the two ends. Germline values: CDR1 SGHDT, CDR2 YYEEEE. The CDR3 has 15 amino acids. The DNA of the CDR3 is TGTGCCAGCAGCTTGCGGGGAGGGACTGGAAACACCATATATTTT. It encodes CASSLRGGTGNTIYF.

This clonotype was observed a few times. This chain links TRBV5-1 with TRBJ2-1; no firm D call. The CDR3 has 15 amino acids. The V end was cut by 0 bases, the J end by 1 base, with 8 bases between. Germline V gene lookup returns CDR1 SGHRS and CDR2 YFSETQ. CDR3 in amino acids: CASSLAVGSYNEQFF. CDR3 nucleotide sequence: TGCGCCAGCAGCTTGGCGGTGGGGTCCTACAATGAGCAGTTCTTC.

The chain has TRBV6-1 and TRBJ1-5, with 8 bases fitting TRBD1. The length of the CDR3 is 15 residues. Per germline, CDR1 MNHNS and CDR2 SASEGT. Unmatched junction bases numbered 6, after V lost 6 bases and J lost 2 bases. CDR3 in amino acids: CASRPDRARNQPQHF. DNA of the CDR3: TGTGCCAGCAGACCGGACAGGGCCCGCAATCAGCCCCAGCATTTT.

The V gene is TRBV30, the J gene TRBJ2-5; 7 nucleotides line up with TRBD2. Germline V gene data show CDR1 as GTSNPN and CDR2 as SVGIG (reference sequence). V lost 0 bases and J lost 4; bases outside the gene matches: 8. CDR3 length: 15 residues. In nucleotides, the CDR3 is TGTGCCTGGAGTGTACCGCGCGGGAGCACAGAGACCCAGTACTTC. Its translation is CAWSVPRGSTETQYF.

The chain uses TRBV10-3 and TRBJ2-7, with TRBD2 matching 11 bases. This CDR3 has 13 residues. The V segment lost 8 bases and the J segment 6 bases; nucleotides outside the gene matches: 6. The germline gives CDR1 ENHRY, CDR2 SYGVKD. CDR3 DNA sequence: TGTGCCATCGGGTCGCTAGCGGGGGGCGAGCAGTACTTC. Translated, it gives CAIGSLAGGEQYF.

This sequence joins TRBV3-1 and TRBJ2-1; TRBD1 matches 9 bases. CDR1 and CDR2 (germline): LGHDT, YNNKEL (reference sequence). J was trimmed by 7 bases and V by 5 bases; bases with no gene match: 6. The CDR3 sequence is 14 residues long. CDR3 in amino acids: CASSDRDRVNEQFF. CDR3 bases: TGTGCCAGCAGCGACCGGGACAGGGTAAATGAGCAGTTCTTC.

Only a few counts were recorded for this clonotype. This sequence joins TRBV5-1 and TRBJ2-7, with D perhaps TRBD2 (8 bases). CDR1 and CDR2 (germline): SGHRS, YFSETQ. This CDR3 has 14 residues. Trimming pared 5 bases from V and 5 bases from J, leaving 17 bases between. In DNA form, the CDR3 reads TGCGCCAGCAGGTTTGCAGGGGGACTAGACGAGCAGTACTTC. This codes for CASRFAGGLDEQYF.

V gene TRBV12-3 or TRBV12-4 combines with J gene TRBJ1-1; 7 bases map to TRBD1. This CDR3 has 13 amino acids. J was trimmed by 0 bases and V by 7 bases; bases with no gene match: 2. The CDR3 protein is CASTGGLNTEAFF. CDR3 sequence (DNA): TGTGCCAGCACAGGGGGATTGAACACTGAAGCTTTCTTT.

With respect to this clonotype: A read error may produce the germline difference seen at one junction end. This chain links TRBV7-6 with TRBJ2-2; TRBD2 matches 9 bases. The germline gives CDR1 SGHVS, CDR2 FNYEAQ. This CDR3 is built from 16 residues. The CDR3 DNA follows: TGTGCCAGCAGCTATAGCGGGAGAGGCGTCTCCGGGGAGTTGTTTTTT. This sequence encodes CASSYSGRGVSGELFF.

The chain combines TRBV12-3 or TRBV12-4 with TRBJ2-7; 9 bases are shared with TRBD2. V dropped 6 bases and J dropped 7; count of bases not matched to a gene: 7. The CDR3 consists of 13 residues. CDR3 amino acids: CASSPSGTLEQYF. The CDR3 DNA is TGTGCCAGCAGCCCTAGCGGGACCCTAGAGCAGTACTTC.

The CDR3 DNA follows: TGTGCCACCAGCAGAGGGACGGGCGACTATGGCTACACCTTC. Translated, it gives CATSRGTGDYGYTF. The chain carries TRBV15 and TRBJ1-2; no clear D. The CDR3 contains 14 residues. V shed 1 base and J shed 3 bases, with 9 bases lying between them. From germline, CDR1 is LNHNV and CDR2 YYDKDF (reference sequence).

The chain employs TRBV9 and TRBJ1-1; D gene uncertain. The CDR3 extends over 13 amino acids. Germline V CDR1 and CDR2: SGDLS, YYNGEE. V was cut by 1 base and J by 4 bases, with 8 bases left in between. Written as DNA, the CDR3 is TGTGCCAGCAGCGTATGGGGAGGCACTGAAGCTTTCTTT. This translates into CASSVWGGTEAFF.

This clonotype was observed at least ten times. J is TRBJ2-2 and V is TRBV12-3 or TRBV12-4; D is undetermined. The CDR3 consists of 15 residues. V was shortened by 2 bases and J by 1 base, with 8 bases between the two germline ends. The chain's CDR3 is CASSLTQLNTGELFF. The CDR3 DNA sequence: TGTGCCAGCAGTTTAACCCAGTTGAACACCGGGGAGCTGTTTTTT.

The rearrangement uses TRBV29-1 and TRBJ2-1; 13 nucleotides line up with TRBD2. This CDR3 has 14 amino acids. Trimming took 6 bases from V and 5 from J; bases not matched to a gene: 4. Germline CDR1 and CDR2: SQVTM and ANQGSEA. CDR3 bases: TGCAGCGTGAAGGGACTAGCGGGGAACAATGAGCAGTTCTTC. Translating it yields CSVKGLAGNNEQFF.

This clonotype was seen at least ten times. V usage is TRBV5-1 and J usage is TRBJ2-7; TRBD1 matches at 9 bases. This CDR3 has 15 amino acids. From germline, CDR1 is SGHRS and CDR2 YFSETQ. V lost 4 bases and J lost 2; bases outside the gene matches: 7. CDR3 DNA sequence: TGCGCCAGCAGCCCGGGACAGGGAACTGCCTACGAGCAGTACTTC. Encoded protein: CASSPGQGTAYEQYF.

This clonotype was counted between two and nine times. The V and J genes are TRBV3-1 and TRBJ1-4, with unresolved D. The germline V gene encodes CDR1 LGHDT and CDR2 YNNKEL (reference sequence). Trimming left V 1 base short and J 10 bases short, with 16 bases between. The CDR3 covers 15 residues. The CDR3 is CASSQVSPQPGKLFF. CDR3 sequence (DNA): TGTGCCAGCAGCCAAGTGAGTCCTCAACCAGGAAAACTGTTTTTT.

V and J are TRBV4-1 and TRBJ1-1; TRBD1 is a possible D gene (6 bases). Between the trimmed V and J ends, which lost 3 bases and 4 bases, there was a span of 24 bases. The CDR3 consists of 18 residues. Germline CDR1 is MGHRA and CDR2 is YSYEKL. The DNA for the CDR3 is TGCGCCAGCAGCCAGCGGGGCAGGAGGGGGTTTAATAGCACTGAAGCTTTCTTT. Its translation is CASSQRGRRGFNSTEAFF.